This is a list of T cell receptor beta chains from one sample in a study of cytomegalovirus exposure and HLA in healthy donors. The data were produced by immunoSEQ multiplex PCR, yet TCRdb's version contains in-frame clones alone and is incomplete. The sample has some 110,000 clones, around 69% seen once. Sequencing input: PBMCs. Receptors were obtained from a man aged 45 to 65 in good health and CMV-seropositive. Both conserved end residues are part of each CDR3. A D gene is named only where the DNA matches it firmly. Not all rows give a size; the values are once, few, many and, for expanded clones, a class.

D gene	clone size	CDR3 length	V gene	J gene	CDR3 protein	CDR3 DNA
TRBD1	NA	15	TRBV5-4	TRBJ2-7	CASSVDRATTYEQYF	TGTGCCAGCAGCGTGGACAGGGCGACGACCTACGAGCAGTACTTC
NA	NA	16	TRBV15	TRBJ2-3	CATSRDDSPSTDTQYF	TGTGCCACCAGCAGAGATGACAGTCCTAGCACAGATACGCAGTATTTT
NA	few	11	TRBV29-1	TRBJ2-1	CSVDRYNEQFF	TGCAGCGTTGACCGGTACAATGAGCAGTTCTTC
TRBD2	few	15	TRBV11-2	TRBJ2-2	CASSPLAGGTGELFF	TGTGCCAGCAGCCCCCTCGCGGGGGGGACCGGGGAGCTGTTTTTT
NA	NA	13	TRBV5-5	TRBJ1-5	CASSFFRDQPQHF	TGTGCCAGCAGCTTTTTCAGGGATCAGCCCCAGCATTTT
NA	NA	16	TRBV18	TRBJ2-2	CASSPETPRVTGELFF	TGTGCCAGCTCACCGGAAACCCCCAGGGTCACCGGGGAGCTGTTTTTT
NA	once	13	TRBV10-3	TRBJ1-5	CAIRRDINQPQHF	TGTGCCATCAGAAGAGATATCAATCAGCCCCAGCATTTT
TRBD1	NA	16	TRBV19	TRBJ2-7	CASSKLSGQGSYEQYF	TGTGCCAGTAGTAAACTCTCGGGACAGGGCTCCTACGAGCAGTACTTC
NA	NA	16	TRBV19	TRBJ1-4	CASSPLAGGRLEKLFF	TGTGCCAGTAGTCCTCTCGCCGGGGGACGGCTTGAAAAACTGTTTTTT
TRBD1	NA	16	TRBV5-1	TRBJ2-2	CASSFVGQGNTGELFF	TGCGCCAGCAGCTTTGTGGGACAGGGTAACACCGGGGAGCTGTTTTTT
NA	NA	16	TRBV28	TRBJ2-6	CASSARESSGANVLTF	TGTGCCAGCAGTGCCCGGGAGAGCTCTGGGGCCAACGTCCTGACTTTC
NA	NA	14	TRBV6-1	TRBJ2-1	CAIIPGGPYNEQFF	TGTGCCATCATCCCGGGGGGCCCTTACAATGAGCAGTTCTTC
TRBD2	NA	14	TRBV11-3	TRBJ2-3	CASRDGGSTDTQYF	TGTGCCAGCAGGGACGGGGGGAGCACAGATACGCAGTATTTT
TRBD1	NA	15	TRBV4-1	TRBJ2-7	CASSQETGGSYEQYF	TGCGCCAGCAGCCAAGAAACAGGGGGTTCGTACGAGCAGTACTTC
TRBD1	NA	15	TRBV5-4	TRBJ2-1	CASSLRQGVWGEQFF	TGTGCCAGCAGCTTGAGACAGGGGGTCTGGGGTGAGCAGTTCTTC
NA	NA	14	TRBV6-5	TRBJ2-1	CASSTLEDDDEQFF	TGTGCCAGCTCGACACTGGAAGATGATGATGAGCAGTTCTTC
TRBD1	NA	14	TRBV6-5	TRBJ2-7	CASSYTRDSYEQYF	TGTGCCAGCAGTTACACCCGGGACAGCTACGAGCAGTACTTC
TRBD1	NA	16	TRBV7-6	TRBJ2-7	CASSRSGTGNPYEQYF	TGTGCCAGCAGCCGTTCCGGGACAGGGAACCCCTACGAGCAGTACTTC
TRBD1	NA	13	TRBV10-1	TRBJ2-7	CASSDTDRDEQYF	TGCGCCAGCAGTGACACCGACAGGGACGAGCAGTACTTC
NA	NA	14	TRBV5-5	TRBJ1-2	CASTLLSGDYGYTF	TGTGCCAGCACCCTGCTATCAGGGGACTATGGCTACACCTTC
TRBD1	NA	16	TRBV5-4	TRBJ2-3	CASSPGQTGGRDTQYF	TGTGCCAGCAGCCCTGGTCAGACAGGGGGGAGAGATACGCAGTATTTT
NA	few	15	TRBV6-5	TRBJ1-1	CASSYGQGKNTEAFF	TGTGCCAGCAGTTACGGGCAGGGAAAGAACACTGAAGCTTTCTTT
NA	NA	15	TRBV5-1	TRBJ2-1	CASVSSLTRGHEQFF	TGCGCCAGCGTGTCCTCGCTCACAAGGGGCCATGAGCAGTTCTTC
NA	NA	12	TRBV5-4	TRBJ1-2	CASSVDSYGYTF	TGTGCCAGCAGCGTGGACAGTTATGGCTACACCTTC
NA	NA	14	TRBV5-6	TRBJ1-1	CASSFRAKGTEAFF	TGTGCCAGCAGCTTCCGGGCAAAGGGGACTGAAGCTTTCTTT
TRBD2	NA	16	TRBV6-5	TRBJ2-1	CASSYKVSGSLNEQFF	TGTGCCAGCAGTTATAAGGTTAGCGGGAGCCTCAATGAGCAGTTCTTC
NA	few	13	TRBV27	TRBJ1-2	CASRRGRHGGYTF	TGTGCCTCCCGCCGGGGTCGGCACGGGGGCTACACCTTC
NA	NA	14	TRBV5-1	TRBJ2-3	CASSLTLSTDTQYF	TGCGCCAGCAGCTTGACTCTGAGCACAGATACGCAGTATTTT
NA	NA	14	TRBV7-9	TRBJ2-5	CASSDVVFAETQYF	TGTGCCAGCAGCGATGTAGTTTTCGCGGAGACCCAGTACTTC
NA	NA	13	TRBV4-1	TRBJ1-1	CASSQDLNTEAFF	TGCGCCAGCAGCCAAGACTTGAACACTGAAGCTTTCTTT
TRBD1	few	14	TRBV7-2	TRBJ2-5	CASSSGGAGETQYF	TGTGCCAGCAGCTCAGGGGGCGCCGGGGAGACCCAGTACTTC
TRBD2	NA	16	TRBV5-1	TRBJ2-1	CASSLALAEGLGEQFF	TGCGCCAGCAGCTTGGCGCTAGCGGAGGGTCTAGGCGAGCAGTTCTTC
NA	NA	13	TRBV5-4	TRBJ2-7	CASSPTFGYEQYF	TGTGCCAGCAGCCCCACGTTCGGTTACGAGCAGTACTTC
NA	NA	15	TRBV11-2	TRBJ1-2	CASSPPGGANYGYTF	TGTGCCAGCAGCCCACCGGGGGGGGCGAACTATGGCTACACCTTC
TRBD1	NA	15	TRBV4-3	TRBJ1-1	CASSQDRAPNTEAFF	TGCGCCAGCAGCCAGGACAGGGCCCCAAACACTGAAGCTTTCTTT
NA	NA	15	TRBV7-9	TRBJ1-5	CASSLGGGPHQPQHF	TGTGCCAGCAGCCTAGGAGGAGGCCCCCATCAGCCCCAGCATTTT
NA	NA	12	TRBV7-9	TRBJ2-3	CSSRETADTQYF	TGTTCCAGCAGAGAGACAGCAGATACGCAGTATTTT
NA	NA	13	TRBV4-1	TRBJ2-7	CASSQGRAYEQYF	TGCGCCAGCAGCCAAGGCAGGGCCTACGAGCAGTACTTC